At least ten counts were recorded for the clone carrying this T cell receptor (beta chain). Its cognate antigen is unknown. Each CDR3 protein gets one entry after TCRdb re-called the 5' RACE reads with MiXCR. The sample records roughly 450,000 distinct CDR3 sequences, 18% being singletons. In germline, CDR1 is LNHNV, CDR2 YYDKDF (reference sequence). CDR3 length equals 14 residues. Trimming shortened V by 5 bases and J by 6 bases, and 14 bases separated the two germline ends. This sample is drawn from a study of T-cell memory formation after mild COVID-19. Study-wide background: Largely, TCR clusters stayed within a single donor.

The study, taken as a whole, reports: In second-wave clones peaking day 37, SARS-CoV-2 specificity remained unconfirmed.

The sequenced sample was PBMCs or a T cell subset sorted from them (not recorded which). This sequence joins TRBV15 and TRBJ2-4; D might be TRBD1 or TRBD2, each matching 5 bases. The origin of this receptor is an adult woman who had mild COVID-19 (a few samples of this study predate the infection). Cell type and time point are not known. This chain's CDR3 is CATSAGKGTNIQYF. Written as DNA, the CDR3 is TGTGCCACCAGCGCCGGGAAGGGGACAAACATTCAGTACTTC.